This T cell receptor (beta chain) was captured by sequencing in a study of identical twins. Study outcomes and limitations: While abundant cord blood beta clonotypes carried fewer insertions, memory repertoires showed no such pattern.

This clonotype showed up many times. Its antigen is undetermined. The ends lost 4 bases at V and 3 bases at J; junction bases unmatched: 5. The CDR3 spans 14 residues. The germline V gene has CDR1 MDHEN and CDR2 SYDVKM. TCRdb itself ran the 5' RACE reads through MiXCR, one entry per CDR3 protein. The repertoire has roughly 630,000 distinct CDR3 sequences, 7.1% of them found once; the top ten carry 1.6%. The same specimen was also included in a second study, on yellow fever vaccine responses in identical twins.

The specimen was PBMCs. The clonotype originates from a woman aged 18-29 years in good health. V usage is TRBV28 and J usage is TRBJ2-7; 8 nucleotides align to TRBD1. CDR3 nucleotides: TGTGCCAGCAGTTCAGGACAGGGCATCTACGAGCAGTACTTC. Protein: CASSSGQGIYEQYF.